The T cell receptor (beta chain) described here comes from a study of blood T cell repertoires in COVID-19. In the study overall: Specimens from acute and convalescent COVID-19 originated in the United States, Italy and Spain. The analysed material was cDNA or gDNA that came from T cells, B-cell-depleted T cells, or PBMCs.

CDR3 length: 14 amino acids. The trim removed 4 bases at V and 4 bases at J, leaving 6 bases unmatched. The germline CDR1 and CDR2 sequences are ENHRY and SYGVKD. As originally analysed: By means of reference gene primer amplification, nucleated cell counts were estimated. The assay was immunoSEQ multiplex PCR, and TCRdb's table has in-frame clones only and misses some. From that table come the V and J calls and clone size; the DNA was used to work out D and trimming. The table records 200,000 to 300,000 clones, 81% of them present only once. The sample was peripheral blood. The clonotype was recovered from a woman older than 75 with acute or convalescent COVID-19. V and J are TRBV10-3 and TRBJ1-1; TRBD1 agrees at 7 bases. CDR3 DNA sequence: TGTGCCATCAGTGGAACAGGGGCGTCCACTGAAGCTTTCTTT. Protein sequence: CAISGTGASTEAFF.